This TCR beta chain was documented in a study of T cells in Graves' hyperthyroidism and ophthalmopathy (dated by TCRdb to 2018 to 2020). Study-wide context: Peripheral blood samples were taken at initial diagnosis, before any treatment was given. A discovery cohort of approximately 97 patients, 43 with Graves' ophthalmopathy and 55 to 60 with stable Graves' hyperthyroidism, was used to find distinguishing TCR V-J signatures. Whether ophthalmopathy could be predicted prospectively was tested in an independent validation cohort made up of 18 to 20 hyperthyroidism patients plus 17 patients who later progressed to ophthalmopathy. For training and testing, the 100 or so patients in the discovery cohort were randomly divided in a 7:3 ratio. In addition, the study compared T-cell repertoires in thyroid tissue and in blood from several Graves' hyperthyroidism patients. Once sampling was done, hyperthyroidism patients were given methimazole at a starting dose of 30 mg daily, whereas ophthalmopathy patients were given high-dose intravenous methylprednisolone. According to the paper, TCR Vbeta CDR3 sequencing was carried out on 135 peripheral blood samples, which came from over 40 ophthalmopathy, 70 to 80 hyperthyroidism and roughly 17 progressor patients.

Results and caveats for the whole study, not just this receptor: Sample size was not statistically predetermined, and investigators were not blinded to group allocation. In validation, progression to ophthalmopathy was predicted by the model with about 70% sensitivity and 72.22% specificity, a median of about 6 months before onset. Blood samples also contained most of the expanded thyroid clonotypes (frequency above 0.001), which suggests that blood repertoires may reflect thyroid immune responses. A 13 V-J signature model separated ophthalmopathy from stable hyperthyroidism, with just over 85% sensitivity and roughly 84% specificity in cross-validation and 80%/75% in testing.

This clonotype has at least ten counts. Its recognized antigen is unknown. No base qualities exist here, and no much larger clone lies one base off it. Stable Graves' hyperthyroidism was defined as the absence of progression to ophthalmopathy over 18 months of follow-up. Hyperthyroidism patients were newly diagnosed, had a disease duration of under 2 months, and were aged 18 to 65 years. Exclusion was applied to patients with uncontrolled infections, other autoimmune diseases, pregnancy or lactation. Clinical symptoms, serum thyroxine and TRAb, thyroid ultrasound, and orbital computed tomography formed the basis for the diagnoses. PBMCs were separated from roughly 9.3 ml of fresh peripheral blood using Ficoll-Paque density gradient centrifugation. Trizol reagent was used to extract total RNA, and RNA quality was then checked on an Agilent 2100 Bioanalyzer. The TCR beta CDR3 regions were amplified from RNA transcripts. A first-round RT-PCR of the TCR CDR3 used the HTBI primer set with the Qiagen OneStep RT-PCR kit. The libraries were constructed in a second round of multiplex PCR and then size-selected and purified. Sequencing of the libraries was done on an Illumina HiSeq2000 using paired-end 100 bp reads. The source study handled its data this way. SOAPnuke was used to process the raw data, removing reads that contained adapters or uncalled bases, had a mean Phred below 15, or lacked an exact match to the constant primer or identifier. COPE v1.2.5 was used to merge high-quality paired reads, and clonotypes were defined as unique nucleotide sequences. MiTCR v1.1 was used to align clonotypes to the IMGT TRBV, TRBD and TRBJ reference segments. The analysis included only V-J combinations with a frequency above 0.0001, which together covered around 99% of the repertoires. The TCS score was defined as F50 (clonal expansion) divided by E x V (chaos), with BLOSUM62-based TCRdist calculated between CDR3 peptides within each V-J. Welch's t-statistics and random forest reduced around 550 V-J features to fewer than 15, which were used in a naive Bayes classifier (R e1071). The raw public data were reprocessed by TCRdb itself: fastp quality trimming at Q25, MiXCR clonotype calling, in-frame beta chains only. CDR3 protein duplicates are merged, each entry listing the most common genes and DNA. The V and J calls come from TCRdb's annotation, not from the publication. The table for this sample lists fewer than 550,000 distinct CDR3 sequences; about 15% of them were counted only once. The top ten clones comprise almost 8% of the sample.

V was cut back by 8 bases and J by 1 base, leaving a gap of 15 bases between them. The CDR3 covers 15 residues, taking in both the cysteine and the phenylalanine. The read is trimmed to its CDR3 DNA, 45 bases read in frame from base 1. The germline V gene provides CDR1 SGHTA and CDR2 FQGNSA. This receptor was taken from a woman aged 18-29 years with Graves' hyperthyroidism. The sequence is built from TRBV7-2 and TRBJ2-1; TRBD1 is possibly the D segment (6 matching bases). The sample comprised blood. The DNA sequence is TGTGCCAGCGCCGAAGGAAGGGGGTCCTACAATGAGCAGTTCTTC. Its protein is CASAEGRGSYNEQFF.